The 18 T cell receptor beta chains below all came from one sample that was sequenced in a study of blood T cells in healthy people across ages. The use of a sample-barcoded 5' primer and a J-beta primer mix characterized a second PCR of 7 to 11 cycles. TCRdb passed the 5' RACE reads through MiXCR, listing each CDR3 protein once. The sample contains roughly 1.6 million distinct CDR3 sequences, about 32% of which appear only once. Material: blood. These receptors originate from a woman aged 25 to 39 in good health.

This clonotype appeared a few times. CDR3: CASSLFWGIADGYTF. The CDR3 nucleotides are TGTGCCAGCAGTTTATTTTGGGGGATAGCGGATGGCTACACCTTC. J is TRBJ1-2 and V is TRBV27, with D maybe TRBD1 (5 bases). The CDR3 has 15 amino acids. The V gene's germline CDR1 is MNHEY and CDR2 SMNVEV (reference sequence). V lost 1 base to trimming and J lost 6 bases, with 15 bases between them.

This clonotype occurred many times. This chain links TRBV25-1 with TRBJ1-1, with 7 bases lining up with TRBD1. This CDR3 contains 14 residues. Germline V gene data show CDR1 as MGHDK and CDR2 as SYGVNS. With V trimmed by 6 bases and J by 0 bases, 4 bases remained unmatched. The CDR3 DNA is TGTGCCAGCAGGACAGGGCCGATGAACACTGAAGCTTTCTTT. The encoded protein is CASRTGPMNTEAFF.

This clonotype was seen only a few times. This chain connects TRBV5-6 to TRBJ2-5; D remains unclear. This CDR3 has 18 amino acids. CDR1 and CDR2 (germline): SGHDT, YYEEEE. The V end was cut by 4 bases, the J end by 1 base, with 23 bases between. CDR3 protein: CASSLREYLGHLQETQYF. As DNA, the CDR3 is TGTGCCAGCAGCCTCCGCGAGTATTTGGGCCACCTCCAAGAGACCCAGTACTTC.

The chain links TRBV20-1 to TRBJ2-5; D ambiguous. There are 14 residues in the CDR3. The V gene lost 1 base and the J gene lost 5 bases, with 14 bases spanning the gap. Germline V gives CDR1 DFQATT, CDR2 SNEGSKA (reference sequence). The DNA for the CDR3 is TGCAGTGCTAGAGGGGGTGGGCCCCGGGAGACCCAGTACTTC. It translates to CSARGGGPRETQYF.

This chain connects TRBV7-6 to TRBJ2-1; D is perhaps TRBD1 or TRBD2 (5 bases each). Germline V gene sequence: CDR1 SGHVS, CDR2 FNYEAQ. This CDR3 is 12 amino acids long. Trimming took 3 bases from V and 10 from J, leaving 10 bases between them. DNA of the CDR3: TGTGCCAGCAGCTTCGGGACGGAGGAGCAGTTCTTC. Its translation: CASSFGTEEQFF.

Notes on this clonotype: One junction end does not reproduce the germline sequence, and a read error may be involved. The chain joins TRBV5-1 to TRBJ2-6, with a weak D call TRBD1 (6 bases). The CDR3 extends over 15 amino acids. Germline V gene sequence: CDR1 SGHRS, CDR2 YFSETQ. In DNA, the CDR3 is TGCGCCAGCAGTTTGGGGACAACTGGGGCCAACGTCCTGACTTTC. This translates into CASSLGTTGANVLTF. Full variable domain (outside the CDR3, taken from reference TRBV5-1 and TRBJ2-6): KAGVTQTPRYLIKTRGQQVTLSCSPISGHRSVSWYQQTPGQGLQFLFEYFSETQRNKGNFPGRFSGRQFSNSRSEMNVSTLELGDSALYLCASSLGTTGANVLTFGAGSRLTVL.

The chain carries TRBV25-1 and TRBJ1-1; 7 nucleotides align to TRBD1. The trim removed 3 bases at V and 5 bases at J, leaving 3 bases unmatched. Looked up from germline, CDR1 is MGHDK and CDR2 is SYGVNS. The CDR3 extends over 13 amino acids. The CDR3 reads CASSDIRGTEAFF. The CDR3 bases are TGTGCCAGCAGTGACATCAGGGGGACTGAAGCTTTCTTT.

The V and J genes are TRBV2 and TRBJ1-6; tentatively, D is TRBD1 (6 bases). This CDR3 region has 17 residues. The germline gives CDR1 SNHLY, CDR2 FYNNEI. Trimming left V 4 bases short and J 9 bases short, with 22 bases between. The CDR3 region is CASSVDWGGPLASPLHF. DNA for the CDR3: TGTGCCAGCAGTGTGGACTGGGGGGGCCCGTTGGCTTCACCCCTCCACTTT.

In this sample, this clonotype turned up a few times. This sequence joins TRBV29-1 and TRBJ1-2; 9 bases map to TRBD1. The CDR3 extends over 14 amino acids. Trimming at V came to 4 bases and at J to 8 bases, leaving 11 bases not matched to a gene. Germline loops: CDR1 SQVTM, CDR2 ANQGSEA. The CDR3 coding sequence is TGCAGCGTTGTACAGGGGGCTAGTTCAGGAGGCTACACCTTC. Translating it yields CSVVQGASSGGYTF.

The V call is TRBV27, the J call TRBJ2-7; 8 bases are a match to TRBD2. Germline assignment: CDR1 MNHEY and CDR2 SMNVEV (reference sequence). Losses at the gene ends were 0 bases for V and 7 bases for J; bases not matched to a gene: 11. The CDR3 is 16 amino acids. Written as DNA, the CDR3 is TGTGCCAGCAGTTTATCCTGGGTTAGCGGGACGGGAGAGCAGTACTTC. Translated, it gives CASSLSWVSGTGEQYF.

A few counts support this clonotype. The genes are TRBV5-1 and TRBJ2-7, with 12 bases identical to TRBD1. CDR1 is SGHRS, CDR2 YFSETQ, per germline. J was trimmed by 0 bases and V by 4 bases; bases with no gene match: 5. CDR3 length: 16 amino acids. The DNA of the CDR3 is TGCGCCAGCAGCGTGATGGGACAGGGGGCCTCCTACGAGCAGTACTTC. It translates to CASSVMGQGASYEQYF.

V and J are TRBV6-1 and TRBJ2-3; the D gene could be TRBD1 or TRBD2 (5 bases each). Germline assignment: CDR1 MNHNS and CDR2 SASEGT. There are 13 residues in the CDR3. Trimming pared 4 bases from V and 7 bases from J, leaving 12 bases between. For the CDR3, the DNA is TGTGCCAGCAGTGGAGGGACCCCTTATACGCAGTATTTT. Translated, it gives CASSGGTPYTQYF.

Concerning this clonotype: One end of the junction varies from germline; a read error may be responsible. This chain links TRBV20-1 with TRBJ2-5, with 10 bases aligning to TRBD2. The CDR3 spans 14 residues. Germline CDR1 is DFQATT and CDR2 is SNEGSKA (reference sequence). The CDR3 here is CSAVGLAVQGTQYF. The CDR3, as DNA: TGCAGTGCCGTCGGACTAGCGGTCCAAGGGACCCAGTACTTC.

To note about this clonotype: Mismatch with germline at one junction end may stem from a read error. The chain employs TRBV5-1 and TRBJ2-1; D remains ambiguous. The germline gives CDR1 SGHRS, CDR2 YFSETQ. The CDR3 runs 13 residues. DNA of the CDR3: TGTGCCAGCAGCTTGGCGGCAGTCAATGAGCAGTTCTTC. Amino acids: CASSLAAVNEQFF.

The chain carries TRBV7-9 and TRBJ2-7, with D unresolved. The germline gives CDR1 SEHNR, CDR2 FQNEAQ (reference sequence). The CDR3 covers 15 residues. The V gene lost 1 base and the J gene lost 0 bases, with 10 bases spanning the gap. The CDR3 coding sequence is TGTGCCAGCAGCTTAGTGATGGGCAGCTCCTACGAGCAGTACTTC. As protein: CASSLVMGSSYEQYF.

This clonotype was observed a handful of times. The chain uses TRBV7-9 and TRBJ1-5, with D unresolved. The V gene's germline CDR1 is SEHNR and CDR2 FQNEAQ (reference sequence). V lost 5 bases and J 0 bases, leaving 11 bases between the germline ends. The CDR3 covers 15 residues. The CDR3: CASSPNSYSNQPQHF. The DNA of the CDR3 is TGTGCCAGCAGCCCGAACAGTTATAGCAATCAGCCCCAGCATTTT.

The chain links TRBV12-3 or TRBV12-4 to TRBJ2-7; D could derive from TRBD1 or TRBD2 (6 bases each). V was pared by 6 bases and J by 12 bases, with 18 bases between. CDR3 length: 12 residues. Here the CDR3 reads CASSKTGGTRYF. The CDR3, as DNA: TGTGCCAGCAGCAAGACAGGAGGGACCCGGTACTTC.

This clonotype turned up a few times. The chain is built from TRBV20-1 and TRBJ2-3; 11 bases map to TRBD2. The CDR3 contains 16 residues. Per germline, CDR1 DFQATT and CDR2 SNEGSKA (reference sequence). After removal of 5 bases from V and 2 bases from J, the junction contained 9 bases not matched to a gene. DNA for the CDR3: TGCAGTGCTCCTAGGACTAGCGGGCTGTCCACAGATACGCAGTATTTT. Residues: CSAPRTSGLSTDTQYF.